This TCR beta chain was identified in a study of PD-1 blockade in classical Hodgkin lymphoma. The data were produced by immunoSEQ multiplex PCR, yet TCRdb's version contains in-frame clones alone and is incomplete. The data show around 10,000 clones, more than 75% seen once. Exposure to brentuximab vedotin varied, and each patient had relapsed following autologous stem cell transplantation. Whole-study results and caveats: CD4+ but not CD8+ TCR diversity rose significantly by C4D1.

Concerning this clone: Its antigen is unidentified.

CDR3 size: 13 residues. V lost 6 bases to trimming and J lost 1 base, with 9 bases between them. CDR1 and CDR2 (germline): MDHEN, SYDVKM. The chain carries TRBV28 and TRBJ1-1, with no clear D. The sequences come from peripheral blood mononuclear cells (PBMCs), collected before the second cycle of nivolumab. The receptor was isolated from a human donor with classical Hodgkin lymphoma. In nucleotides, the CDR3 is TGTGCCAGCAGAATAGTGAAGAACACTGAAGCTTTCTTT. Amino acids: CASRIVKNTEAFF.